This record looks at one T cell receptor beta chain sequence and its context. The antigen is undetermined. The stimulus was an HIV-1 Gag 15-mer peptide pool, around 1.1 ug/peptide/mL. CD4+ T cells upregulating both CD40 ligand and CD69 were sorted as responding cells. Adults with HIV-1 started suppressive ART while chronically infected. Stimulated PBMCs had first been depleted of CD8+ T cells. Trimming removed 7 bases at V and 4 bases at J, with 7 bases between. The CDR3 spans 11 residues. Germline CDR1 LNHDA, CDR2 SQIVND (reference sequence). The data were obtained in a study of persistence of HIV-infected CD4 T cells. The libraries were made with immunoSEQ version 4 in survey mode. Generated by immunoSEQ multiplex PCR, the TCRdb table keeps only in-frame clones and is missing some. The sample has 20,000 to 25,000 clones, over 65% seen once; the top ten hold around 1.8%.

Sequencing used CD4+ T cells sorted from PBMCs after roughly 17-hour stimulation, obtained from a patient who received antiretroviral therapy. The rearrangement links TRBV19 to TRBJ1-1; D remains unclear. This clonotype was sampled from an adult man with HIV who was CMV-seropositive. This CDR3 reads CASKGFTEAFF. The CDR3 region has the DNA TGTGCCAGTAAGGGTTTCACTGAAGCTTTCTTT.